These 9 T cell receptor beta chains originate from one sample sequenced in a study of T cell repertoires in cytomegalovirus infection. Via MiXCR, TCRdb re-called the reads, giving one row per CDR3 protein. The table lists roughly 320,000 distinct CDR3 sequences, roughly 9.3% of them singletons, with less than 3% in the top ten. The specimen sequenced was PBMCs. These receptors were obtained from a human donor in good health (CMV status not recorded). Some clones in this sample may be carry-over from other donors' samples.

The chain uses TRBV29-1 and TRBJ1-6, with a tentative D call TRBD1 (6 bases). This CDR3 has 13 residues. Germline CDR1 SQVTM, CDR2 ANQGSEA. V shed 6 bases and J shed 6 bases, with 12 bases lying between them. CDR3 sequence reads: CSVRTVGNSPLHF. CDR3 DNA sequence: TGCAGCGTGCGGACAGTTGGTAATTCACCCCTCCACTTT.

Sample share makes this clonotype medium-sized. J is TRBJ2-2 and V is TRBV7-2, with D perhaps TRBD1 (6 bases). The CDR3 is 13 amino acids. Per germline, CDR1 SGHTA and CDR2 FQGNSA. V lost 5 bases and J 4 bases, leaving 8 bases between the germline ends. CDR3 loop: CASSPQGTGELFF. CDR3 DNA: TGTGCCAGCAGCCCACAGGGCACCGGGGAGCTGTTTTTT.

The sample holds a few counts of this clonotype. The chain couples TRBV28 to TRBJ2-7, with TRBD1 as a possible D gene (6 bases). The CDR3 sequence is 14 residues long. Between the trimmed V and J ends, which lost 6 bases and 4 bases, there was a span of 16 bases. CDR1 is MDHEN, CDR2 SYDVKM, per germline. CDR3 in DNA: TGTGCCAGCAGCGAACCGGGCAGGGGTTACGAGCAGTACGTC. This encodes CASSEPGRGYEQYV.

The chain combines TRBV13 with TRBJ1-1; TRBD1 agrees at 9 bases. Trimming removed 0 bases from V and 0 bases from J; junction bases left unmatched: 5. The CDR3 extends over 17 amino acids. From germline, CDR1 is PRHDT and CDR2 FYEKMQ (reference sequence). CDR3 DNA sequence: TGTGCCAGCAGCTTAGGCGGGACAGGGATACTGAACACTGAAGCTTTCTTT. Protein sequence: CASSLGGTGILNTEAFF.

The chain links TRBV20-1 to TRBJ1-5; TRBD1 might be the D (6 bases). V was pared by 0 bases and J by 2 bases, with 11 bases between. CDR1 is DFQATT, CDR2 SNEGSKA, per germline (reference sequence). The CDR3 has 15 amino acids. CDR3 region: CSARDRGGGNQPQHF. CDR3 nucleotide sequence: TGCAGTGCTAGAGATCGAGGGGGGGGCAATCAGCCCCAGCATTTT.

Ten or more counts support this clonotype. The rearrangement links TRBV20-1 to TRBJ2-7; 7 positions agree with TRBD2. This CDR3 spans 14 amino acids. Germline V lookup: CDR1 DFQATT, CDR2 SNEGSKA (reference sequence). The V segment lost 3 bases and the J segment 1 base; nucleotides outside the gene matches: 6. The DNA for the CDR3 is TGCAGTGCTAGGAGCTCTAGCGGATCCTACGAGCAGTACTTC. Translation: CSARSSSGSYEQYF.

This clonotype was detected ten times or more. CDR3 DNA: TGTGCCAGCAGTTTCCGGGGAGGCCGTTCGAATGAGCAGTTCTTC. Its protein product is CASSFRGGRSNEQFF. This chain uses TRBV27 with TRBJ2-1; TRBD2 is a possible D gene (6 bases). The length of the CDR3 is 15 residues. CDR1 MNHEY and CDR2 SMNVEV come from the germline V gene (reference sequence). Between the trimmed V and J ends, which lost 3 bases and 7 bases, there was a span of 16 bases.

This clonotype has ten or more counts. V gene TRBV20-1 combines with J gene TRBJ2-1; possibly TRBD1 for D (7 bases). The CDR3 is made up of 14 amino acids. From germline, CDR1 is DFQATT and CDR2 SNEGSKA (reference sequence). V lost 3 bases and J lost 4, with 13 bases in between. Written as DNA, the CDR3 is TGCAGTGCTAGCAAGGGGGCGGGATACAATGAGCAGTTCTTC. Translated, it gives CSASKGAGYNEQFF.

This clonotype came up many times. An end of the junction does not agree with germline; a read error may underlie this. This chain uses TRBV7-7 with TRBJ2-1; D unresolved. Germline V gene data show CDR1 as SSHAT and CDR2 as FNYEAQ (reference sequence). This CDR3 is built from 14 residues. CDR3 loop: CASSLGLASDEQFF. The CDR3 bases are TGTGCTAGCAGCTTGGGATTGGCAAGCGATGAGCAGTTCTTC.